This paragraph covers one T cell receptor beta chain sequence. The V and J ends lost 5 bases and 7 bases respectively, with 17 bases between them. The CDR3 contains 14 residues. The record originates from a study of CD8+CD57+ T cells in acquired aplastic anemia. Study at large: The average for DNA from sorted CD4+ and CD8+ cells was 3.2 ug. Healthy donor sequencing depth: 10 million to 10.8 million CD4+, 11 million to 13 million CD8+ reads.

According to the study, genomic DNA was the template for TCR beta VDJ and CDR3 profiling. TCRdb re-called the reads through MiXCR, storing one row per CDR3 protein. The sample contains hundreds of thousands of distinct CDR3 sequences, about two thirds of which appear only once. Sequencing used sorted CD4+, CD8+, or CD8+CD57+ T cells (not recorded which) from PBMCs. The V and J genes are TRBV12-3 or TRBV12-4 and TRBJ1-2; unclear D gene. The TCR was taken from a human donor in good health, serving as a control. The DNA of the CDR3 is TGTGCCAGCAGTGAAGATAAGGGTGGTCGTGGCTACACCTTC. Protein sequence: CASSEDKGGRGYTF.